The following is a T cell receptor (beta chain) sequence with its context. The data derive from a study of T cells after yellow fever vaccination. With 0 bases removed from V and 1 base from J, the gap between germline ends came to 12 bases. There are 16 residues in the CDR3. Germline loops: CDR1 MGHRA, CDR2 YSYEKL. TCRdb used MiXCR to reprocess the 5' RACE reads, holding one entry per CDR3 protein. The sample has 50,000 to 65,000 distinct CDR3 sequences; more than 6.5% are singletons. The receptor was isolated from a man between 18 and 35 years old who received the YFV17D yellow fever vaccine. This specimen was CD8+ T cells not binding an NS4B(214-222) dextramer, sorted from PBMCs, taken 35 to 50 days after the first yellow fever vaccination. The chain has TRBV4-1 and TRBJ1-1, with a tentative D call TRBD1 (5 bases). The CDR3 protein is CASSQDGGVRNTEAFF. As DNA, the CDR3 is TGCGCCAGCAGCCAAGATGGGGGGGTTAGGAACACTGAAGCTTTCTTT.